What follows are 28 T cell receptor beta chains derived from one specimen sequenced in a study of early T cells in non-severe SARS-CoV-2 infection. Each CDR3 protein gets one entry after TCRdb re-called the 5' RACE reads with MiXCR. The data contain tens of thousands of distinct CDR3 sequences, 12% of them seen just once; the ten biggest clones take up approximately 2.5%. The sequences come from whole blood, collected at baseline. The receptors stem from an adult who was a healthcare worker with PCR-confirmed SARS-CoV-2 infection or an uninfected control (not recorded which).

CDR3 in DNA: TGTGCCAGCAGTGAGAATTTCCAGCAGTTCTTC. Translation: CASSENFQQFF. The V call is TRBV25-1, the J call TRBJ2-1; D uncertain. Germline CDR1 is MGHDK and CDR2 is SYGVNS. The CDR3 sequence is 11 residues long. V lost 3 bases and J lost 11, with 8 bases in between.

This clonotype was detected a few times. V usage is TRBV7-2 and J usage is TRBJ1-1; the D gene is possibly TRBD1 (6 bases). This CDR3 has 14 residues. Trimming removed 5 bases from V and 8 bases from J, with 18 bases in between. The germline V gene has CDR1 SGHTA and CDR2 FQGNSA. This chain's CDR3 is CASSIGGRTGEAFF. CDR3 sequence (DNA): TGTGCCAGCAGCATAGGTGGGAGAACAGGGGAAGCTTTCTTT.

This clonotype was found a few times. This sequence joins TRBV20-1 and TRBJ2-6, with D possibly TRBD2 on 6 matching bases. The CDR3 is 16 residues long. Deletions cut 5 bases from V and 0 bases from J, with 14 bases between. In germline, CDR1 is DFQATT, CDR2 SNEGSKA (reference sequence). For the CDR3, the DNA is TGCAGTGCTCCCGGGACTTTCAACTCTGGGGCCAACGTCCTGACTTTC. This gives the protein CSAPGTFNSGANVLTF.

The rearrangement links TRBV6-5 to TRBJ1-1; D is possibly TRBD1 (5 bases). The V and J ends lost 5 bases and 0 bases respectively, with 13 bases between them. The CDR3 totals 15 residues. Germline CDR1 and CDR2: MNHEY and SVGAGI. The CDR3 nucleotides are TGTGCCAGCAGTCTGGGGAGACAGTTGAACACTGAAGCTTTCTTT. Its protein product is CASSLGRQLNTEAFF.

This clonotype was seen more than once but under ten times. This chain joins TRBV20-1 and TRBJ2-3, with unresolved D. Trimming stripped 4 bases from V and 1 base from J, with 12 bases between. The CDR3 is 14 residues long. CDR1 and CDR2 from the germline V gene are DFQATT and SNEGSKA (reference sequence). The CDR3 protein is CSANPEMGTDTQYF. CDR3 bases: TGCAGTGCTAACCCCGAGATGGGCACAGATACGCAGTATTTT.

This clonotype was recorded a few times. The chain carries TRBV12-3 or TRBV12-4 and TRBJ2-6, with D tentatively TRBD1 (6 bases). V was trimmed by 4 bases and J by 3 bases, leaving 10 bases between them. The CDR3 sequence is 15 residues long. The CDR3 DNA follows: TGTGCCAGCAGTTCGACAGGTATTGGGGCCAACGTCCTGACTTTC. This gives the protein CASSSTGIGANVLTF.

The rearrangement links TRBV11-3 to TRBJ1-3; no firm D call. With 5 bases removed from V and 0 bases from J, the gap between germline ends came to 14 bases. The germline V gene encodes CDR1 SGHNT and CDR2 YENEEA. CDR3 size: 16 residues. CDR3 residues: CASSPLTDNSGNTIYF. The CDR3 nucleotides are TGTGCCAGCAGCCCCCTGACTGACAACTCTGGAAACACCATATATTTT. The full variable domain, rest sourced from reference TRBV11-3 and TRBJ1-3, is EAGVVQSPRYKIIEKKQPVAFWCNPISGHNTLYWYLQNLGQGPELLIRYENEEAVDDSQLPKDRFSAERLKGVDSTLKIQPAELGDSAVYLCASSPLTDNSGNTIYFGEGSWLTVV.

V gene TRBV20-1 combines with J gene TRBJ1-1; D remains unclear. Germline V gene sequence: CDR1 DFQATT, CDR2 SNEGSKA (reference sequence). This CDR3 is 12 amino acids long. The germline V and J ends were trimmed by 6 bases and 3 bases, with 11 bases remaining between them. The CDR3 protein is CSATDGYTEAFF. The CDR3 DNA reads TGCAGTGCAACTGACGGGTACACTGAAGCTTTCTTT.

This clonotype appeared many times. The genes are TRBV12-3 or TRBV12-4 and TRBJ2-5; D gene ambiguous. V was clipped by 2 bases and J by 0 bases, with 4 bases between them. This CDR3 is built from 13 residues. CDR3 amino acids: CASSLNHQETQYF. CDR3 bases: TGTGCCAGCAGTTTAAACCACCAAGAGACCCAGTACTTC.

The genes are TRBV21-1 and TRBJ2-2; TRBD1 is taken as the D call from the table, unchecked against the DNA. TRBV21-1 is a documented pseudogene. CDR3 size: 15 residues. The DNA of the CDR3 is TGTGCCAGCAGCAAAGGGTGGGACAGACCCGGGGAGCTGTTTTTT. Protein sequence: CASSKGWDRPGELFF.

The J gene is TRBJ2-1, the V gene TRBV12-3 or TRBV12-4, with 10 bases aligning to TRBD2. Germline trimming cut 7 bases from V and 8 bases from J; bases unmatched to any gene: 11. This CDR3 is 15 amino acids long. This CDR3 is CASKYLAGVPDEQFF. The CDR3 DNA follows: TGTGCCAGCAAGTACCTAGCGGGAGTACCGGATGAGCAGTTCTTC.

This clonotype occurred many times. The chain combines TRBV27 with TRBJ2-5; D remains ambiguous. Trimming removed 8 bases at V and 5 bases at J, with 3 bases between. The CDR3 is 9 amino acids. Germline CDR1 reads MNHEY; CDR2 reads SMNVEV (reference sequence). The CDR3 coding sequence is TGTGCCAGCGAGGAGACCCAGTACTTC. Translating it yields CASEETQYF.

The rearrangement uses TRBV4-2 and TRBJ1-4; D remains ambiguous. The germline gives CDR1 LGHNA, CDR2 YNFKEQ. V was cut by 1 base and J by 2 bases, with 11 bases left in between. The CDR3 sequence is 16 residues long. The CDR3 coding sequence is TGTGCCAGCAGCCAAGGGATCAGCCAGACTAATGAAAAACTGTTTTTT. Protein: CASSQGISQTNEKLFF.

This clonotype turned up a few times. The J gene is TRBJ2-4, the V gene TRBV19; no definite D call. CDR3 size: 13 residues. CDR1 and CDR2 from the germline V gene are LNHDA and SQIVND (reference sequence). The V end lost 5 bases, the J end lost 7 bases, and 12 bases lay between the germline ends. The CDR3 spells CASSGYRTNIQYF. CDR3 nucleotides: TGTGCCAGTAGTGGGTATCGTACGAACATTCAGTACTTC.

This clonotype appeared many times. The chain links TRBV7-9 to TRBJ1-1; 7 bases match TRBD1. The CDR3 is 14 residues long. CDR1 and CDR2 (germline): SEHNR, FQNEAQ (reference sequence). With 1 base clipped from V and 4 bases from J, the junction kept 3 bases outside the gene matches. The CDR3 DNA reads TGTGCCAGCAGCTTAGTACAGGGGAGCACTGAAGCTTTCTTT. This translates into CASSLVQGSTEAFF.

This chain links TRBV6-2 or TRBV6-3 with TRBJ2-2; 12 bases fit TRBD2. Unmatched junction bases numbered 7, after V lost 6 bases and J lost 2 bases. The germline V gene has CDR1 MNHEY and CDR2 SVGEGT. The CDR3 has 17 residues. CDR3 sequence (DNA): TGTGCCAGCAGACCACGGGGACTAGCGGGCAACACCGGGGAGCTGTTTTTT. It encodes CASRPRGLAGNTGELFF.

The chain employs TRBV10-3 and TRBJ2-1, with 7 bases that match TRBD2. Germline trimming cut 6 bases from V and 10 bases from J; bases unmatched to any gene: 3. CDR1 and CDR2 (germline): ENHRY, SYGVKD. The CDR3 loop spans 11 amino acids. CDR3 residues: CAIREAGEQFF. DNA of the CDR3: TGTGCCATCAGGGAAGCGGGAGAGCAGTTCTTC.

The rearrangement joins TRBV12-3 or TRBV12-4 to TRBJ2-7; D remains ambiguous. Between the trimmed V and J ends, which lost 3 bases and 2 bases, there was a span of 8 bases. The CDR3 totals 13 residues. CDR3: CASSFAQTYEQYF. The CDR3 DNA sequence: TGTGCCAGCAGTTTTGCACAGACCTACGAGCAGTACTTC.

This clonotype was recorded a few times. The CDR3 DNA reads TGTGCCAGCAGTTTTGAGGGAAGTTCCTACGAGCAGTACTTC. Its translation: CASSFEGSSYEQYF. This chain joins TRBV27 and TRBJ2-7, with D tentatively TRBD2 (5 bases). The CDR3 consists of 14 residues. From germline, CDR1 is MNHEY and CDR2 SMNVEV (reference sequence). Trimming took off 3 bases at V and 1 base at J, with 10 bases between the two ends.

The table lists this clonotype with a few counts. This sequence joins TRBV28 and TRBJ1-5, with a possible D match to TRBD1 (6 bases). CDR1 MDHEN and CDR2 SYDVKM come from the germline V gene. V was pared by 6 bases and J by 3 bases, with 24 bases between. The CDR3 is made up of 18 amino acids. CDR3 coding DNA: TGTGCCAGCAGCCCTATTCCTTATAGGGGGGGGGCCAATCAGCCCCAGCATTTT. Protein sequence: CASSPIPYRGGANQPQHF.

This clonotype was found a few times. V and J are TRBV25-1 and TRBJ2-3, with 8 bases identical to TRBD1. Germline CDR1 reads MGHDK; CDR2 reads SYGVNS. The CDR3 consists of 15 residues. V dropped 4 bases and J dropped 3; count of bases not matched to a gene: 6. The CDR3 DNA reads as TGTGCCAGCAGTGCCGCAGGGGGCGCGACAGATACGCAGTATTTT. Its translation: CASSAAGGATDTQYF.

The V gene is TRBV5-1, the J gene TRBJ2-6, with TRBD2 matching 7 bases. Per germline, CDR1 SGHRS and CDR2 YFSETQ. V trimming: 1 base; J trimming: 0 bases; junction bases outside the gene matches: 7. This CDR3 region has 18 residues. The CDR3 sequence: CASSLTGGVHSGANVLTF. The CDR3, as DNA: TGCGCCAGCAGCTTGACGGGGGGTGTCCACTCTGGGGCCAACGTCCTGACTTTC.

This clonotype occurred a few times. J is TRBJ1-2 and V is TRBV6-2 or TRBV6-3; TRBD1 might be the D (6 bases). The length of the CDR3 is 13 residues. V dropped 3 bases and J dropped 2 bases, with 7 bases sitting between them. Germline values: CDR1 MNHEY, CDR2 SVGEGT. As DNA, the CDR3 is TGTGCCAGCAGTTATGGGGGCAACTATGGCTACACCTTC. As protein: CASSYGGNYGYTF.

In this sample, this clonotype turned up a few times. The CDR3 spells CASSQVERGTHEQYF. CDR3 coding DNA: TGCGCCAGCAGCCAAGTGGAGCGGGGAACCCACGAGCAGTACTTC. This chain uses TRBV4-1 with TRBJ2-7; 7 bases align to TRBD2. The CDR3 contains 15 residues. Germline V gene lookup returns CDR1 MGHRA and CDR2 YSYEKL. V was clipped by 1 base and J by 5 bases; unmatched bases: 8.

The CDR3: CASSPLDYRGELFF. In nucleotides, the CDR3 is TGTGCCAGCAGCCCTCTGGATTACAGGGGGGAGCTGTTTTTT. The V and J genes are TRBV3-1 and TRBJ2-2; D is perhaps TRBD1 (5 bases). V lost 4 bases to trimming and J lost 8 bases, with 14 bases between them. Germline V CDR1 and CDR2: LGHDT, YNNKEL (reference sequence). This CDR3 region has 14 residues.

This chain connects TRBV7-3 to TRBJ2-2; a possible D gene is TRBD2 (5 bases). Germline V gives CDR1 SGHTA, CDR2 FQGTGA. CDR3 size: 17 residues. V gave up 0 bases and J gave up 4 bases, with 15 bases separating them. CDR3 DNA: TGTGCCAGCAGCTTAACGGGATCCGGGATGGGCACCGGGGAGCTGTTTTTT. Encoded protein: CASSLTGSGMGTGELFF.

The chain has TRBV6-2 or TRBV6-3 and TRBJ2-7, with no clear D. Per the germline V gene, CDR1 is MNHEY and CDR2 is SVGEGT. The CDR3 length is 13 residues. Trimming stripped 5 bases from V and 2 bases from J, with 10 bases between. The CDR3 reads CASSPDITYEQYF. For the CDR3, the DNA is TGTGCCAGCAGTCCTGATATAACCTACGAGCAGTACTTC.

This clonotype has only a few counts. This chain links TRBV5-1 with TRBJ2-6; the D is unclear. This CDR3 has 18 residues. Germline V gene data show CDR1 as SGHRS and CDR2 as YFSETQ. V was pared by 4 bases and J by 0 bases, with 17 bases between. The CDR3 nucleotides read TGCGCCAGCAGCACGGACGGAACGACCCTCTCTGGGGCCAACGTCCTGACTTTC. It yields the protein CASSTDGTTLSGANVLTF.